One and the same sample provided the 21 T cell receptor beta chains below, sequenced in a study of T cells in localized non-small cell lung cancer. Assay used: immunoSEQ multiplex PCR; TCRdb lists only in-frame clones, some missing. Here the sample spans approximately 64,000 clones, roughly 90% being singletons. The input for sequencing was peripheral blood, taken before any cancer treatment. The receptors were gathered from a woman aged 40 to 75 with stage I lung adenocarcinoma.

The chain recombines TRBV18 with TRBJ2-5; 11 bases line up with TRBD1. Trimming cost V 4 bases and J 2 bases; bases outside gene matches: 6. CDR3 length: 16 residues. Germline CDR1 reads KGHSH; CDR2 reads LQKENI. CDR3 loop: CASSRSGTGGQETQYF. For the CDR3, the DNA is TGTGCCAGCTCACGCTCCGGGACAGGGGGACAAGAGACCCAGTACTTC.

V usage is TRBV4-3 and J usage is TRBJ1-4, with 10 bases aligning to TRBD1. V trimming: 4 bases; J trimming: 8 bases; junction bases outside the gene matches: 10. The V gene's germline CDR1 is LGHNA and CDR2 YSLEER. This CDR3 has 16 residues. The CDR3 bases are TGCGCCAGCAGCCCATCTGGGGACAGGGGAGGCGAAAAACTGTTTTTT. Protein sequence: CASSPSGDRGGEKLFF.

Details on this clone: One end of the junction is discordant with germline, which a read error may explain. The V gene is TRBV27, the J gene TRBJ1-1, with TRBD1 identical over 9 bases. CDR1 and CDR2 from the germline V gene are MNHEY and SMNVEV (reference sequence). The CDR3 is made up of 17 amino acids. The CDR3 loop reads CASSPSSPGTGNNEAFF. The CDR3 DNA reads TGTGCCAGCAGTCCCAGTTCGCCCGGGACAGGGAACAATGAAGCTTTCTTT.

The rearrangement joins TRBV19 to TRBJ1-2, with TRBD1 matching 9 bases. This CDR3 spans 14 amino acids. The trim removed 7 bases at V and 3 bases at J, leaving 6 bases unmatched. CDR1 is LNHDA, CDR2 SQIVND, per germline (reference sequence). The CDR3 coding sequence is TGTGCCAGTAACCCTACAGGGGGCGACTATGGCTACACCTTC. This sequence encodes CASNPTGGDYGYTF.

This chain joins TRBV28 and TRBJ1-1; D unresolved. The CDR3 runs to 16 residues. CDR1 and CDR2 from the germline V gene are MDHEN and SYDVKM. Trimming took off 1 base at V and 0 bases at J, with 12 bases between the two ends. CDR3 coding DNA: TGTGCCAGCAGTTTATTACAAGTTTCGATGAACACTGAAGCTTTCTTT. Translating it yields CASSLLQVSMNTEAFF.

This rearrangement joins TRBV5-1 to TRBJ1-4; D uncertain. The V gene lost 0 bases and the J gene lost 3 bases, with 6 bases spanning the gap. There are 14 residues in the CDR3. Germline V gene lookup returns CDR1 SGHRS and CDR2 YFSETQ. The CDR3 here is CASSLVPANEKLFF. The CDR3 nucleotides read TGCGCCAGCAGCTTGGTCCCCGCTAATGAAAAACTGTTTTTT.

The rearrangement uses TRBV28 and TRBJ2-3, with 11 positions matching TRBD2. After removal of 3 bases from V and 1 base from J, the junction contained 15 bases not matched to a gene. The germline V gene has CDR1 MDHEN and CDR2 SYDVKM. This CDR3 is 20 amino acids long. The CDR3 sequence is CASSFHGTSGNPEGTDTQYF. CDR3 DNA sequence: TGTGCCAGCAGTTTTCACGGGACTAGCGGAAACCCCGAGGGCACAGATACGCAGTATTTT.

This clone was detected once. V usage is TRBV28 and J usage is TRBJ2-3, with TRBD2 matching over 8 bases. CDR1 and CDR2 from the germline V gene are MDHEN and SYDVKM. J was trimmed by 1 base and V by 4 bases; bases with no gene match: 16. The CDR3 totals 19 residues. The CDR3 protein is CASSSAPGLVFTRTDTQYF. CDR3 DNA sequence: TGTGCCAGCAGTTCTGCCCCGGGACTAGTCTTCACCCGCACAGATACGCAGTATTTT.

This chain connects TRBV2 to TRBJ2-6, with D possibly TRBD1 on 6 matching bases. Germline CDR1 SNHLY, CDR2 FYNNEI. V was shortened by 10 bases and J by 1 base, with 14 bases between the two germline ends. This CDR3 is 15 amino acids long. Here the CDR3 DNA reads TGTGCCACCTCCATCGGACAGTCTGGGGCCAACGTCCTGACTTTC. Its translation is CATSIGQSGANVLTF.

The gene calls are TRBV15 and TRBJ1-5; 9 bases line up with TRBD1. J gave up 2 bases and V 4 bases, and 6 bases lay outside the gene matches. The CDR3 is 16 amino acids. The germline V gene has CDR1 LNHNV and CDR2 YYDKDF (reference sequence). CDR3 bases: TGTGCCACCAGCACCTCGGACAGGGGCGGCAATCAGCCCCAGCATTTT. Translated: CATSTSDRGGNQPQHF.

This chain uses TRBV7-3 with TRBJ2-2, with D tentatively TRBD1 (6 bases). Germline lookup yields CDR1 SGHTA and CDR2 FQGTGA. V was clipped by 5 bases and J by 4 bases, with 14 bases between them. The CDR3 extends over 15 amino acids. CDR3 protein: CASSIGDTGTGELFF. The CDR3, as DNA: TGTGCCAGCAGCATAGGGGACACCGGCACCGGGGAGCTGTTTTTT.

The rearrangement joins TRBV5-6 to TRBJ2-1; D remains unclear. Trimming shortened V by 4 bases and J by 2 bases, and 10 bases separated the two germline ends. This CDR3 has 14 residues. CDR1 SGHDT and CDR2 YYEEEE come from the germline V gene. The DNA of the CDR3 is TGTGCCAGCAGCCCCCAAACGACCTACAATGAGCAGTTCTTC. This encodes CASSPQTTYNEQFF.

The chain uses TRBV30 and TRBJ2-1; D call uncertain. The germline V gene encodes CDR1 GTSNPN and CDR2 SVGIG (reference sequence). V dropped 0 bases and J dropped 0 bases, with 21 bases sitting between them. This CDR3 comprises 19 residues. The CDR3 spells CAWSVLGIRSLSSYNEQFF. DNA of the CDR3: TGTGCCTGGAGTGTATTAGGGATTAGGAGCCTCAGCTCCTACAATGAGCAGTTCTTC.

The J gene is TRBJ1-2, the V gene TRBV19; 7 nucleotides agree with TRBD1. The CDR3 runs 14 residues. Germline CDR1 LNHDA, CDR2 SQIVND (reference sequence). V trimming: 5 bases; J trimming: 4 bases; junction bases outside the gene matches: 7. CDR3 in amino acids: CASSAQTGIYGYTF. The CDR3 DNA is TGTGCCAGTAGTGCACAGACAGGGATCTATGGCTACACCTTC.

J is TRBJ2-5 and V is TRBV19; a possible D gene is TRBD1 (5 bases). The CDR3 sequence is 16 residues long. V was clipped by 3 bases and J by 4 bases, with 18 bases between them. Germline-derived CDR1 and CDR2 are LNHDA and SQIVND (reference sequence). For the CDR3, the DNA is TGTGCCAGTAGTATGGTCAGGGCCGTGGGCCGAGAGACCCAGTACTTC. Translated, it gives CASSMVRAVGRETQYF.

The chain's CDR3 is CASSDRGVIQETQYF. The CDR3 coding sequence is TGTGCCAGCAGTGACAGGGGGGTAATCCAAGAGACCCAGTACTTC. The rearrangement uses TRBV2 and TRBJ2-5; D might be TRBD1 (7 bases). Trimming took 3 bases from V and 1 from J, leaving 12 bases between them. Germline lookup yields CDR1 SNHLY and CDR2 FYNNEI. CDR3 length equals 15 residues.

The chain links TRBV6-1 to TRBJ1-2; D perhaps matches TRBD1 (5 bases). Trimming removed 4 bases from V and 3 bases from J, with 9 bases in between. The CDR3 runs to 13 residues. Germline values: CDR1 MNHNS, CDR2 SASEGT. In DNA, the CDR3 is TGTGCCAGCAGTGCGACGGGGGACTATGGCTACACCTTC. Encoded protein: CASSATGDYGYTF.

J is TRBJ2-5 and V is TRBV27; TRBD2 matches 10 bases. CDR1 and CDR2 from the germline V gene are MNHEY and SMNVEV (reference sequence). This CDR3 region has 14 residues. V shed 5 bases, J shed 10 bases, and the junction held 10 bases outside the gene matches. The CDR3 sequence is CASSRSSGSGFQYF. Here the CDR3 DNA reads TGTGCCAGCAGTCGATCTAGCGGGAGCGGTTTCCAGTACTTC.

The chain carries TRBV7-2 and TRBJ1-1; D is unclear. Germline CDR1 and CDR2: SGHTA and FQGNSA. The CDR3 totals 13 residues. Trimming took off 3 bases at V and 10 bases at J, with 15 bases between the two ends. The CDR3 spells CASSFETSPRAFF. The CDR3 DNA follows: TGTGCCAGCAGCTTCGAGACATCCCCGAGAGCTTTCTTT.

V is TRBV29-1 and J is TRBJ1-1; 8 bases agree with TRBD1. Germline-derived CDR1 and CDR2 are SQVTM and ANQGSEA. V gave up 7 bases and J gave up 0 bases; unmatched junction bases: 10. The length of the CDR3 is 15 residues. CDR3 nucleotide sequence: TGCAGCGATATCCGGGACAGGAATATGAACACTGAAGCTTTCTTT. Amino acids: CSDIRDRNMNTEAFF. Using reference TRBV29-1 and TRBJ1-1 for the parts outside the CDR3, the full variable domain is SAVISQKPSRDICQRGTSLTIQCQVDSQVTMMFWYRQQPGQSLTLIATANQGSEATYESGFVIDKFPISRPNLTFSTLTVSNMSPEDSSIYLCSDIRDRNMNTEAFFGQGTRLTVV.

This chain's CDR3 is CASRSGASNSGNTIYF. The CDR3 DNA reads TGTGCCAGTAGGTCCGGGGCTTCGAACTCTGGAAACACCATATATTTT. The rearrangement links TRBV19 to TRBJ1-3; maybe TRBD1 (5 bases). The CDR3 length is 16 residues. The germline V and J ends were trimmed by 6 bases and 0 bases, with 15 bases remaining between them. Germline CDR1 LNHDA, CDR2 SQIVND (reference sequence). The full variable domain, completed using reference TRBV19 and TRBJ1-3, is DGGITQSPKYLFRKEGQNVTLSCEQNLNHDAMYWYRQDPGQGLRLIYYSQIVNDFQKGDIAEGYSVSREKKESFPLTVTSAQKNPTAFYLCASRSGASNSGNTIYFGEGSWLTVV.